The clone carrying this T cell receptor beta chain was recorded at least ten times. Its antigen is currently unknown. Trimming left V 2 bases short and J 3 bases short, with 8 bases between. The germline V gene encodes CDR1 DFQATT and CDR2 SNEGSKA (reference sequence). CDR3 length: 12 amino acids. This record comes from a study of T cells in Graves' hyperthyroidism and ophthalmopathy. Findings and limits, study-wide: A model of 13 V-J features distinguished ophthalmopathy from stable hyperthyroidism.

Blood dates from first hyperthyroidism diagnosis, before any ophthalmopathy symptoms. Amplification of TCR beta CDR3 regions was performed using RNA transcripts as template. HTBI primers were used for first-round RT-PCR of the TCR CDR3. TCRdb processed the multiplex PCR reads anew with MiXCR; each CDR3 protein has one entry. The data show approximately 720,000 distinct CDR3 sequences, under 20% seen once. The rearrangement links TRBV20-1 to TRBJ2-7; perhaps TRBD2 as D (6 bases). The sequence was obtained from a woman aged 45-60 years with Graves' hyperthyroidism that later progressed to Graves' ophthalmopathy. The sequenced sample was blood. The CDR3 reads CSARRRDYEQYF. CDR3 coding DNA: TGCAGTGCTAGAAGGAGGGACTACGAGCAGTACTTC.